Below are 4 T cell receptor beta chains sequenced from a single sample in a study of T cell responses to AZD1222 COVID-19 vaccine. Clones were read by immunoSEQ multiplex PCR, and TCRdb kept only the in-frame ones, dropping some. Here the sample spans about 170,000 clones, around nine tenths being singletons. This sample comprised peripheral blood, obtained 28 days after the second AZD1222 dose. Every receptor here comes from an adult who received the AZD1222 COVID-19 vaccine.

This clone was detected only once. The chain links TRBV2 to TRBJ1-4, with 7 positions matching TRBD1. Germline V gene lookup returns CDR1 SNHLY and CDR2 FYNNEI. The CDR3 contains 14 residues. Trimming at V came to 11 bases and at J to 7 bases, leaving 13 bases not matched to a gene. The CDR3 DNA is TGTGCCGTAGACCCAGGGGGGGCTGGTGAAAAACTGTTTTTT. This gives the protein CAVDPGGAGEKLFF. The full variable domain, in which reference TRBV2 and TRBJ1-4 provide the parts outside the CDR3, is EPEVTQTPSHQVTQMGQEVILRCVPISNHLYFYWYRQILGQKVEFLVSFYNNEISEKSEIFDDQFSVERPDGSNFTLKIRSTKLEDSAMYFCAVDPGGAGEKLFFGSGTQLSVL.

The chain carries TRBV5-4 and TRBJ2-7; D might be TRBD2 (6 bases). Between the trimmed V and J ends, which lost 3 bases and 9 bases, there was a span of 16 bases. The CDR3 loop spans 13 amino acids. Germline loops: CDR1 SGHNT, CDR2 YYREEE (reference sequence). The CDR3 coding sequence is TGTGCCAGCAGCTCGTACGGGGGTGTGGGGCAGTACTTC. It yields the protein CASSSYGGVGQYF.

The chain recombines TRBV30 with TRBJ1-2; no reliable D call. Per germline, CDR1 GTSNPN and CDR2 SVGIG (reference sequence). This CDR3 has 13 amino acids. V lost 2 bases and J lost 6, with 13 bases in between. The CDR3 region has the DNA TGTGCCTGGAGTCTTCAAGCGGGCGATGGCTACACCTTC. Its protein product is CAWSLQAGDGYTF.

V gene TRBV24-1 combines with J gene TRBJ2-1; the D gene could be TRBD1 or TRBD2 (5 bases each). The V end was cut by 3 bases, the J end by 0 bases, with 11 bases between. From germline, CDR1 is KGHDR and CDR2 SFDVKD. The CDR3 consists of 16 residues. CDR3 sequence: CATSDRKGTSYNEQFF. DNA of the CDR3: TGTGCCACCAGTGATCGAAAGGGGACCTCCTACAATGAGCAGTTCTTC.